These 7 T cell receptor beta chains came from one sample sequenced in a study of shared clonotypes between healthy human individuals. Produced via immunoSEQ multiplex PCR; TCRdb's table is partial and in-frame only. This table has over a million clones, roughly 80% appearing once. The sequencing input was memory CD4+ T cells sorted from blood. Subset reported: CD45RA-negative fraction. Receptors originate from a man between 18 and 29 years old in good health.

The gene calls are TRBV10-1 and TRBJ2-1; TRBD1 matches 7 bases. The CDR3 loop spans 13 amino acids. The V and J ends lost 8 bases and 6 bases, in that order; junction bases with no gene match: 7. CDR1 and CDR2 from the germline V gene are WNHNN and SYGVQD (reference sequence). CDR3 in amino acids: CASSGTVLNEQFF. The CDR3 DNA reads TGCGCCAGCTCCGGGACAGTACTCAATGAGCAGTTCTTC.

The V gene is TRBV2, the J gene TRBJ2-3, with 7 nucleotides matching TRBD2. Germline V gene lookup returns CDR1 SNHLY and CDR2 FYNNEI. This CDR3 contains 12 residues. J lost 6 bases, V lost 6 bases, and 3 bases had no gene match. CDR3 protein: CASRLASDTQYF. Here the CDR3 DNA reads TGTGCCAGCAGACTAGCGAGCGATACGCAGTATTTT.

CDR3 residues: CASSAPGQGYEQFF. CDR3 bases: TGTGCCAGCAGCGCCCCGGGACAGGGCTATGAGCAGTTCTTC. This chain uses TRBV9 with TRBJ2-1, with 9 bases aligning to TRBD1. This CDR3 contains 14 residues. Unmatched junction bases numbered 6, after V lost 3 bases and J lost 8 bases. CDR1 is SGDLS and CDR2 is YYNGEE in the germline V gene. The full variable domain, completed using reference TRBV9 and TRBJ2-1, is DSGVTQTPKHLITATGQRVTLRCSPRSGDLSVYWYQQSLDQGLQFLIQYYNGEERAKGNILERFSAQQFPDLHSELNLSSLELGDSALYFCASSAPGQGYEQFFGPGTRLTVL.

The chain combines TRBV30 with TRBJ1-6; D is unclear. V lost 5 bases and J lost 4, with 6 bases in between. Germline V CDR1 and CDR2: GTSNPN, SVGIG (reference sequence). This CDR3 spans 12 amino acids. CDR3: CAWARYNSPLHF. For the CDR3, the DNA is TGTGCCTGGGCACGGTATAATTCACCCCTCCACTTT.

A few counts support this clone. The chain is built from TRBV5-1 and TRBJ1-2; 9 positions match TRBD1. Germline V gene lookup returns CDR1 SGHRS and CDR2 YFSETQ. The CDR3 extends over 15 amino acids. The trim removed 4 bases at V and 9 bases at J, leaving 13 bases unmatched. Here the CDR3 DNA reads TGCGCCAGCAGCCCGGGACAGGGCTCCGTTTTCAGCTACACCTTC. Its translation is CASSPGQGSVFSYTF.

The V and J genes are TRBV5-5 and TRBJ2-7; no clear D. The V end lost 2 bases, the J end lost 3 bases, and 15 bases lay between the germline ends. The CDR3 is 15 residues long. The germline V gene has CDR1 SGHKS and CDR2 YYEKEE (reference sequence). The CDR3 is CASSFDGTEYYEQYF. The CDR3, as DNA: TGTGCCAGCAGCTTCGATGGAACAGAGTACTACGAGCAGTACTTC.

The chain links TRBV19 to TRBJ2-7; D unclear. Trimming cost V 4 bases and J 0 bases, with 10 bases left between them. This CDR3 is 14 amino acids long. Germline CDR1 LNHDA, CDR2 SQIVND (reference sequence). The CDR3, as DNA: TGTGCCAGTAGTACAGCTACCGCCTCCTACGAGCAGTACTTC. It yields the protein CASSTATASYEQYF. Looking up the rest from reference TRBV19 and TRBJ2-7 gives the full variable domain: DGGITQSPKYLFRKEGQNVTLSCEQNLNHDAMYWYRQDPGQGLRLIYYSQIVNDFQKGDIAEGYSVSREKKESFPLTVTSAQKNPTAFYLCASSTATASYEQYFGPGTRLTVT.